This TCR beta chain was found in a study of blood T cells in healthy people across ages. On the study more broadly: About one barcoded beta molecule per two T cells was captured by template switching. Study-wide results and limits: Older age coincided with a roughly linear decline in TCR beta diversity per million T cells.

In regard to this clonotype: Its antigen is undetermined.

V gave up 10 bases and J gave up 0 bases, with 11 bases separating them. The CDR3 sequence is 13 residues long. Germline loops: CDR1 MNHNY, CDR2 SVGAGI (reference sequence). Alongside a J-beta primer mix, a sample-barcoded 5' primer served in a second PCR lasting 7 to 11 cycles. A template-switch adaptor that had 12 random nucleotides put a tag on each cDNA molecule. All samples gave at least 3 million CDR3-containing paired-end reads. TCRdb itself ran the 5' RACE reads through MiXCR, one entry per CDR3 protein. Counted here are around 1.5 million distinct CDR3 sequences, 55% to 75% occurring once; the ten biggest clones make up 6.5% to 8.5%.

Material: blood. This chain links TRBV6-6 with TRBJ2-3; D remains ambiguous. This TCR came from a young man in good health. The CDR3 DNA is TGTGCCACGTCGGCGGTCAGCACAGATACGCAGTATTTT. Its protein is CATSAVSTDTQYF.